This TCR beta chain is from a study of blood T cell repertoires in COVID-19. TCRdb keeps only in-frame clones here, not all; method: immunoSEQ multiplex PCR. The data hold some 97,000 clones, with approximately 91% observed a single time. The CDR3 runs to 14 residues. Germline V gene lookup returns CDR1 SGDLS and CDR2 YYNGEE. V was trimmed by 2 bases and J by 4 bases, leaving 9 bases between them. This clonotype originated in a man aged 60 to 75 with acute or convalescent COVID-19. The chain links TRBV9 to TRBJ1-4; D gene ambiguous. Sequencing was carried out using peripheral blood. Here the CDR3 reads CASSVRESNEKLFF. In nucleotides, the CDR3 is TGTGCCAGCAGCGTCCGGGAAAGTAATGAAAAACTGTTTTTT.